One sample yielded the 32 T cell receptor beta chains listed below, sequenced in a study of cytomegalovirus exposure and HLA in healthy donors. The PCR made use of 60 Vbeta and 13 Jbeta primers. TCRdb keeps only in-frame clones here, not all; method: immunoSEQ multiplex PCR. The data show some 110,000 clones, with more than 65% seen just once and 13% held by the top ten. Specimen: PBMCs. These receptors all come from a woman aged 55-70 years in good health and CMV-seropositive.

V and J are TRBV6-5 and TRBJ1-1; 8 bases match TRBD1. Trimming removed 5 bases from V and 7 bases from J; junction bases left unmatched: 6. The CDR3 spans 13 residues. Germline V gene lookup returns CDR1 MNHEY and CDR2 SVGAGI. CDR3 in amino acids: CASSTGQAIEAFF. Written as DNA, the CDR3 is TGTGCCAGCAGTACGGGACAGGCCATTGAAGCTTTCTTT.

This sequence joins TRBV7-2 and TRBJ1-6; D is possibly TRBD1 (5 bases). The CDR3 loop spans 16 amino acids. Trimming shortened V by 0 bases and J by 9 bases, and 15 bases separated the two germline ends. Germline V gene lookup returns CDR1 SGHTA and CDR2 FQGNSA. Written as DNA, the CDR3 is TGTGCCAGCAGCTTAGCAAGTCAGGGCTCAAGTTCACCCCTCCACTTT. Residues: CASSLASQGSSSPLHF.

This chain links TRBV2 with TRBJ2-7, with D tentatively TRBD1 (5 bases). In germline, CDR1 is SNHLY, CDR2 FYNNEI. Trimming pared 6 bases from V and 0 bases from J, leaving 9 bases between. This CDR3 comprises 13 residues. The chain's CDR3 is CASSRDSSYEQYF. The CDR3 DNA sequence: TGTGCCAGCAGCCGAGACAGCTCCTACGAGCAGTACTTC.

This chain uses TRBV6-1 with TRBJ1-1; TRBD1 aligns across 8 bases. Germline CDR1 MNHNS, CDR2 SASEGT. This CDR3 spans 13 amino acids. The V and J ends lost 9 bases and 2 bases, in that order; junction bases with no gene match: 5. In nucleotides, the CDR3 is TGTGCCAGTGACAGGGGCCTAAACACTGAAGCTTTCTTT. This gives the protein CASDRGLNTEAFF.

Here the CDR3 reads CASSFSGRGETQYF. In nucleotides, the CDR3 is TGTGCCAGCAGCTTTAGCGGGAGAGGAGAGACCCAGTACTTC. This sequence joins TRBV7-2 and TRBJ2-5; 9 bases align to TRBD2. This CDR3 has 14 residues. V gave up 3 bases and J gave up 4 bases; unmatched junction bases: 3. Germline loops: CDR1 SGHTA, CDR2 FQGNSA.

The sample holds a few counts of this clone. The J gene is TRBJ2-3, the V gene TRBV9, with 7 bases aligning to TRBD1. Germline CDR1 is SGDLS and CDR2 is YYNGEE. CDR3 length: 14 amino acids. The V gene end was trimmed by 4 bases and the J gene end by 4 bases; junction bases not matched to a gene: 6. The CDR3 loop is CASSPGQAADTQYF. In DNA form, the CDR3 reads TGTGCCAGCAGCCCCGGACAGGCAGCAGATACGCAGTATTTT. The whole variable domain, filled in from reference TRBV9 and TRBJ2-3, reads DSGVTQTPKHLITATGQRVTLRCSPRSGDLSVYWYQQSLDQGLQFLIQYYNGEERAKGNILERFSAQQFPDLHSELNLSSLELGDSALYFCASSPGQAADTQYFGPGTRLTVL.

V is TRBV5-1 and J is TRBJ2-3, with D perhaps matching TRBD1 (6 bases). Germline V gives CDR1 SGHRS, CDR2 YFSETQ. CDR3 length equals 15 residues. V shed 3 bases and J shed 3 bases, with 14 bases lying between them. Here the CDR3 DNA reads TGCGCCAGCAGCTCGACAGGCGTATTTACAGATACGCAGTATTTT. As protein: CASSSTGVFTDTQYF.

This clone was found many times. The chain employs TRBV4-2 and TRBJ2-7, with 9 bases fitting TRBD2. The CDR3 loop spans 16 amino acids. Germline CDR1 LGHNA, CDR2 YNFKEQ. V lost 1 base to trimming and J lost 1 base; unmatched junction nucleotides: 5. The CDR3: CASSQVPSGESYEQYF. The CDR3 DNA reads as TGTGCCAGCAGCCAAGTACCTAGCGGGGAGTCCTACGAGCAGTACTTC.

The chain joins TRBV7-3 to TRBJ2-2; 13 positions agree with TRBD2. Germline loops: CDR1 SGHTA, CDR2 FQGTGA. With V trimmed by 4 bases and J by 4 bases, 3 bases remained unmatched. The CDR3 is 16 amino acids. The CDR3 sequence is CASSSRTSGGTGELFF. CDR3 coding DNA: TGTGCCAGCAGCTCTCGGACTAGCGGGGGCACCGGGGAGCTGTTTTTT.

The chain carries TRBV6-5 and TRBJ2-7; D might be TRBD1 (6 bases). V dropped 6 bases and J dropped 3 bases, with 12 bases sitting between them. CDR1 and CDR2 from the germline V gene are MNHEY and SVGAGI. CDR3 length: 13 residues. Here the CDR3 DNA reads TGTGCCAGCAGGGACAGATTTAACTACGAGCAGTACTTC. Its protein product is CASRDRFNYEQYF.

Only a few counts were recorded for this clone. The CDR3 protein is CASKGEAKNIQYF. The CDR3 DNA follows: TGCGCCAGCAAGGGAGAAGCCAAAAACATTCAGTACTTC. The rearrangement uses TRBV10-2 and TRBJ2-4; perhaps TRBD2 as D (5 bases). V was pared by 7 bases and J by 0 bases, with 7 bases between. The germline gives CDR1 WSHSY, CDR2 SAAADI. There are 13 residues in the CDR3.

The V gene is TRBV28, the J gene TRBJ1-5; possible D gene TRBD1, 5 bases. The CDR3 sequence is 13 residues long. CDR1 is MDHEN, CDR2 SYDVKM, per germline. With 8 bases removed from V and 4 bases from J, the gap between germline ends came to 12 bases. CDR3 coding DNA: TGTGCCAGCGGGGGGACGGCAAATCAGCCCCAGCATTTT. Translated, it gives CASGGTANQPQHF.

The rearrangement joins TRBV2 to TRBJ1-3, with D hard to call. The V end lost 4 bases, the J end lost 5 bases, and 9 bases lay between the germline ends. The CDR3 has 13 amino acids. The germline CDR1 and CDR2 sequences are SNHLY and FYNNEI. The DNA of the CDR3 is TGTGCCAGCAGTGCCCGAGTCCGAAACACCATATATTTT. It encodes CASSARVRNTIYF. The full variable domain, its missing parts supplied by reference TRBV2 and TRBJ1-3, is EPEVTQTPSHQVTQMGQEVILRCVPISNHLYFYWYRQILGQKVEFLVSFYNNEISEKSEIFDDQFSVERPDGSNFTLKIRSTKLEDSAMYFCASSARVRNTIYFGEGSWLTVV.

This chain uses TRBV27 with TRBJ2-1; 7 bases map to TRBD1. CDR3 size: 14 residues. The germline V gene has CDR1 MNHEY and CDR2 SMNVEV (reference sequence). The J segment lost 0 bases and the V segment lost 8 bases, leaving 4 bases of the junction unmatched. As DNA, the CDR3 is TGTGCCAGCGGGACAGCGAGCTCCTACAATGAGCAGTTCTTC. This sequence encodes CASGTASSYNEQFF.

DNA for the CDR3: TGCAGCGTTGAACAGGACTTCTCCTACGAGCAGTACTTC. Amino acid sequence: CSVEQDFSYEQYF. The V gene is TRBV29-1, the J gene TRBJ2-7; TRBD2 might be the D (5 bases). Germline CDR1 SQVTM, CDR2 ANQGSEA. V dropped 2 bases and J dropped 0 bases, with 8 bases sitting between them. CDR3 length: 13 amino acids.

The chain uses TRBV4-1 and TRBJ1-1; 7 bases are a match to TRBD1. This CDR3 has 16 amino acids. The ends lost 4 bases at V and 6 bases at J; junction bases unmatched: 14. Germline V lookup: CDR1 MGHRA, CDR2 YSYEKL. As DNA, the CDR3 is TGCGCCAGCAGCCGGACCACCCTTAGGGGGCCCGCTGAAGCTTTCTTT. Its translation: CASSRTTLRGPAEAFF.

The genes are TRBV4-3 and TRBJ2-7; D is possibly TRBD1 (6 bases). Trimming left V 0 bases short and J 0 bases short, with 9 bases between. The CDR3 runs 15 residues. Germline V lookup: CDR1 LGHNA, CDR2 YSLEER. The DNA of the CDR3 is TGCGCCAGCAGCCAAGATCGACAGGACTCCTACGAGCAGTACTTC. Translation: CASSQDRQDSYEQYF.

V usage is TRBV5-1 and J usage is TRBJ1-5; the D is unclear. Germline values: CDR1 SGHRS, CDR2 YFSETQ. The CDR3 is 13 amino acids. The V and J ends lost 4 bases and 3 bases respectively, with 8 bases between them. The DNA for the CDR3 is TGCGCCAGCAGCCAAGAGGTCAATCAGCCCCAGCATTTT. Amino acids: CASSQEVNQPQHF.

J is TRBJ1-3 and V is TRBV11-1; D call uncertain. V lost 3 bases to trimming and J lost 4 bases, with 16 bases between them. This CDR3 is built from 16 residues. Germline loops: CDR1 SGHAT, CDR2 FQDESV (reference sequence). CDR3 coding DNA: TGTGCCAGCAGCTTCGTCAGCCGTGTCGGGGGAAACACCATATATTTT. This encodes CASSFVSRVGGNTIYF.

The chain employs TRBV25-1 and TRBJ1-3, with unresolved D. Germline CDR1 reads MGHDK; CDR2 reads SYGVNS. V was cut by 6 bases and J by 0 bases, with 9 bases left in between. This CDR3 has 14 residues. CDR3 in DNA: TGTGCCAGCAGAACGGCGGGCTCTGGAAACACCATATATTTT. This encodes CASRTAGSGNTIYF.

The CDR3 region has the DNA TGCAGCGTTCGTATCTCGAAAAGAGGGCCCTATGGCTACACCTTC. This encodes CSVRISKRGPYGYTF. The V gene is TRBV29-1, the J gene TRBJ1-2; D remains ambiguous. Trimming took off 5 bases at V and 4 bases at J, with 20 bases between the two ends. Germline V gene lookup returns CDR1 SQVTM and CDR2 ANQGSEA. The CDR3 contains 15 residues.

A single count supports this clone. The chain recombines TRBV6-1 with TRBJ2-7; possible D gene TRBD1, 5 bases. Germline lookup yields CDR1 MNHNS and CDR2 SASEGT. Trimming took off 0 bases at V and 1 base at J, with 19 bases between the two ends. The CDR3 covers 18 residues. The CDR3: CASSEALLGAATSYEQYF. CDR3 DNA sequence: TGTGCCAGCAGTGAAGCGCTTTTAGGGGCAGCTACTTCCTACGAGCAGTACTTC.

The J gene is TRBJ1-2, the V gene TRBV2; D possibly corresponds to TRBD1 (6 bases). The CDR3 has 15 residues. Trimming pared 1 base from V and 0 bases from J, leaving 9 bases between. Germline V gives CDR1 SNHLY, CDR2 FYNNEI. DNA for the CDR3: TGTGCCAGCAGTGAAGAAGGACAGACTAACTATGGCTACACCTTC. It is translated as CASSEEGQTNYGYTF.

The chain has TRBV29-1 and TRBJ2-1; D uncertain. Germline CDR1 reads SQVTM; CDR2 reads ANQGSEA. The CDR3 is 16 amino acids. V lost 6 bases and J 6 bases, leaving 24 bases between the germline ends. In nucleotides, the CDR3 is TGCAGCGTCGGTACCTATGACCAGGTATCGGCCAATGAGCAGTTCTTC. Protein sequence: CSVGTYDQVSANEQFF.

This clone came up once. The chain uses TRBV13 and TRBJ2-3, with 10 bases that match TRBD2. V shed 3 bases, J shed 6 bases, and the junction held 9 bases outside the gene matches. Germline assignment: CDR1 PRHDT and CDR2 FYEKMQ (reference sequence). This CDR3 comprises 16 residues. The chain's CDR3 is CASSFERGGPRDTQYF. The CDR3 DNA follows: TGTGCCAGCAGCTTCGAGCGGGGGGGCCCAAGGGATACGCAGTATTTT.

The table lists this clone with a count of one. The chain joins TRBV6-6 to TRBJ1-4; 10 nucleotides line up with TRBD1. The CDR3 contains 16 residues. Germline V gives CDR1 MNHNY, CDR2 SVGAGI (reference sequence). Trimming removed 4 bases from V and 8 bases from J; junction bases left unmatched: 10. The CDR3 DNA reads as TGTGCCAGCAGTTCCCAACTCGGGACAGGGGACGAAAAACTGTTTTTT. It specifies CASSSQLGTGDEKLFF.

This clone occurred a few times. The chain recombines TRBV19 with TRBJ2-7; weak D call: TRBD1 (6 bases). From germline, CDR1 is LNHDA and CDR2 SQIVND (reference sequence). V lost 3 bases to trimming and J lost 3 bases, with 15 bases between them. The CDR3 is 15 residues long. CDR3 DNA sequence: TGTGCCAGTAGTATGGCGGCAGGGGCAAACTACGAGCAGTACTTC. Protein: CASSMAAGANYEQYF.

About this clone itself: In the same sample, other DNA sequences code for this CDR3. The CDR3 region has the DNA TGTGCCAGCAGCTCCGGGACAGCTAATTCACCCCTCCACTTT. This gives the protein CASSSGTANSPLHF. V gene TRBV9 combines with J gene TRBJ1-6, with 7 nucleotides matching TRBD1. The CDR3 is 14 residues long. Germline assignment: CDR1 SGDLS and CDR2 YYNGEE. The V and J ends lost 4 bases and 6 bases, in that order; junction bases with no gene match: 4.

This clone was seen a handful of times. The chain has TRBV4-1 and TRBJ2-5, with D maybe TRBD2 (5 bases). V was trimmed by 1 base and J by 11 bases, leaving 11 bases between them. CDR1 is MGHRA and CDR2 is YSYEKL in the germline V gene. CDR3 length: 12 residues. CDR3 amino acids: CASSQGYGEQYF. CDR3 DNA: TGCGCCAGCAGCCAAGGGTATGGGGAGCAGTACTTC.

The CDR3 loop is CASSGTGGPDDGYTF. The CDR3 DNA is TGTGCCAGCAGTGGGACAGGGGGACCCGATGATGGCTACACCTTC. The J gene is TRBJ1-2, the V gene TRBV25-1; TRBD1 matches at 10 bases. With 4 bases clipped from V and 6 bases from J, the junction kept 8 bases outside the gene matches. The CDR3 is made up of 15 amino acids. From germline, CDR1 is MGHDK and CDR2 SYGVNS.

Concerning this clone: One end of the junction does not line up with germline, which may come from a read error. This chain uses TRBV7-8 with TRBJ2-6, with a possible D match to TRBD1 (5 bases). The CDR3 covers 14 residues. The germline V gene encodes CDR1 SGHVS and CDR2 FQNEAQ. The DNA of the CDR3 is TGTGCCAGCAGCTTATACGCTGGGGCCAACATCCTGACTTTC. Its protein product is CASSLYAGANILTF.

CDR3 sequence reads: CASSLGHRGGTGELFF. As DNA, the CDR3 is TGCGCCAGCAGCTTGGGTCACAGGGGAGGTACCGGGGAGCTGTTTTTT. The genes are TRBV5-1 and TRBJ2-2; the D gene is possibly TRBD1 (7 bases). Germline lookup yields CDR1 SGHRS and CDR2 YFSETQ. V shed 0 bases and J shed 5 bases, with 14 bases lying between them. The CDR3 sequence is 16 residues long.